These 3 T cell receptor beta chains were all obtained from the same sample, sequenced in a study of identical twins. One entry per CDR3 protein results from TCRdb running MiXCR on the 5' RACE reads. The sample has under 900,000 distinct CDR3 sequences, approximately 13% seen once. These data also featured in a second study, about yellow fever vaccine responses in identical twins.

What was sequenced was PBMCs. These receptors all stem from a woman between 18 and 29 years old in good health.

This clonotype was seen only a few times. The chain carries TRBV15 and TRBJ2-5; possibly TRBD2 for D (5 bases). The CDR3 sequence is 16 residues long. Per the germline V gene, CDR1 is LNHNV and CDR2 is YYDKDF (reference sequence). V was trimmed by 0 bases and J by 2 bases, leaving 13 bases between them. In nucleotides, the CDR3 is TGTGCCACCAGCAGAGATCGGGGTTATCAGCAAGAGACCCAGTACTTC. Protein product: CATSRDRGYQQETQYF.

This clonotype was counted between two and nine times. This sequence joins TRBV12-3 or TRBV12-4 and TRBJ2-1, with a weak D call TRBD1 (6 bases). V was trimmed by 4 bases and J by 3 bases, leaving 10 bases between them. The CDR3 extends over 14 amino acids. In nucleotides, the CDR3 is TGTGCCAGCAGTTCGGACAGACGCTACAATGAGCAGTTCTTC. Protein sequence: CASSSDRRYNEQFF.

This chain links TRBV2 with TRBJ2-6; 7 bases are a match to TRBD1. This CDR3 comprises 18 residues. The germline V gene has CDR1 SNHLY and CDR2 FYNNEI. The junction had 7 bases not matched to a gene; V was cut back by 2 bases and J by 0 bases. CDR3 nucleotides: TGTGCCAGCAGTGAATCGGACAGGAGCCTCTCTGGGGCCAACGTCCTGACTTTC. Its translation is CASSESDRSLSGANVLTF.